This entry lists 4 T cell receptor beta chains sequenced from one sample in a study of cytotoxic CD8 clonotypes in ibrutinib-treated CLL. Measured with immunoSEQ multiplex PCR; TCRdb has only the in-frame clones, and not every one. The repertoire holds roughly 250,000 clones, with 70% as singletons. The sequenced sample was PBMCs, obtained after 24 months of ibrutinib treatment. The receptors originated from a human donor with chronic lymphocytic leukemia.

This clone has more than one count but fewer than ten. The V call is TRBV19, the J call TRBJ1-4; D unclear. The germline gives CDR1 LNHDA, CDR2 SQIVND (reference sequence). The CDR3 is 14 residues long. Trimming cost V 3 bases and J 8 bases, with 13 bases left between them. CDR3 amino acids: CASSIPRFGEKLFF. In DNA form, the CDR3 reads TGTGCCAGTAGTATCCCCAGGTTCGGCGAAAAACTGTTTTTT. Together with reference TRBV19 and TRBJ1-4, the CDR3 gives the full variable domain: DGGITQSPKYLFRKEGQNVTLSCEQNLNHDAMYWYRQDPGQGLRLIYYSQIVNDFQKGDIAEGYSVSREKKESFPLTVTSAQKNPTAFYLCASSIPRFGEKLFFGSGTQLSVL.

The V gene is TRBV7-9, the J gene TRBJ2-2; D is uncertain. Germline V lookup: CDR1 SEHNR, CDR2 FQNEAQ (reference sequence). The CDR3 covers 14 residues. V lost 5 bases, J lost 9 bases, and 16 bases lay in between. The DNA for the CDR3 is TGTGCCAGCAGCCCGGTGACGTCAGCTCGGGAGCTGTTTTTT. It encodes CASSPVTSARELFF.

The V gene is TRBV14, the J gene TRBJ2-1, with D unresolved. The germline V and J ends were trimmed by 4 bases and 4 bases, with 2 bases remaining between them. This CDR3 comprises 11 residues. Germline assignment: CDR1 SGHDN and CDR2 FVKESK. This chain's CDR3 is CASSLYNEQFF. The CDR3, as DNA: TGTGCCAGCAGCCTGTACAATGAGCAGTTCTTC.

This clone was counted a few times. This rearrangement joins TRBV29-1 to TRBJ2-3, with D unresolved. CDR1 is SQVTM and CDR2 is ANQGSEA in the germline V gene. CDR3 length equals 15 residues. Deletions cut 1 base from V and 0 bases from J, with 11 bases between. In nucleotides, the CDR3 is TGCAGCGTTGAAGTAGACACCGCTAGCACAGATACGCAGTATTTT. Residues: CSVEVDTASTDTQYF.